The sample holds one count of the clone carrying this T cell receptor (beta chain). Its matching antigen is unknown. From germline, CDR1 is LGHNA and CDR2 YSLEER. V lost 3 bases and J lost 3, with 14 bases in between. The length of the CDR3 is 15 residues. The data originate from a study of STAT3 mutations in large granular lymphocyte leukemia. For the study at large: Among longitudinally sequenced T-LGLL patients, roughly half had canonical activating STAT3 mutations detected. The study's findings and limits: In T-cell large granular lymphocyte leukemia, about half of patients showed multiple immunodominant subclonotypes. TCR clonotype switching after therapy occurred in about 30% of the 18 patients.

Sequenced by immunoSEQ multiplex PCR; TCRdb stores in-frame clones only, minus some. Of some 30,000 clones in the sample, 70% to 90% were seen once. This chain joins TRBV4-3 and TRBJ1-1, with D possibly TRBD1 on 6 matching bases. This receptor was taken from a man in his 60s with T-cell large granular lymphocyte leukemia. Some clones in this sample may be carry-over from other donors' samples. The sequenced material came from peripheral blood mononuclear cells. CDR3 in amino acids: CASSHPGHHHTEAFF. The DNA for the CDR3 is TGCGCCAGCAGCCACCCGGGACACCACCACACTGAAGCTTTCTTT.